This T cell receptor (beta chain) derives from a study of vaccination and CD4 T cells after COVID-19. At the level of the study: SARS-CoV-2 positivity in convalescent patients was established by nasal swab PCR; under 10 had mild and one severe disease. At a median around 70 days (range 14 to 241) after dose two, post-vaccine samples were obtained.

An Oncomine TCR Beta short-read assay was used to sequence the DNA from cultured CD4+ T cells. In TCRdb, the PCR reads were re-called with MiXCR into one record per CDR3 protein. Among 20,000 to 25,000 distinct CDR3 sequences listed, 45% to 65% were seen once. The sample's treatment: roughly nine-day PBMC culture with coronavirus spike peptide pools or control peptides (ViraFEST assay). In regard to this clonotype: The antigen remains unidentified.

CDR1 LGHDT and CDR2 YNNKEL come from the germline V gene (reference sequence). The V gene lost 1 base and the J gene lost 2 bases, with 7 bases spanning the gap. The CDR3 length is 14 residues. Sequencing input: CD4+ T cells from blood, cultured in vitro. This sequence originates from a human donor who had recovered from COVID-19. The chain joins TRBV3-1 to TRBJ2-3; D gene unclear. In DNA form, the CDR3 reads TGTGCCAGCAGCCAAGCGGTGCACACAGATACGCAGTATTTT. Residues: CASSQAVHTDTQYF.